The present entry profiles one T cell receptor beta chain with its context. This clonotype was detected a few times. Its antigen specificity is not known. Being one base from a much bigger clone, this may be a read error. The CDR3, from cysteine to phenylalanine, totals 14 residues. Only CDR3 DNA remains: 42 bases, in frame from the first base. CDR1 ENHRY and CDR2 SYGVKD are derived from the germline V gene. Graves' hyperthyroidism was defined as stable when no progression to ophthalmopathy occurred over 18 months of follow-up. Hyperthyroidism patients were newly diagnosed, had a disease duration of under 2 months, and were aged 18 to 65 years. Any patient with an uncontrolled infection, another autoimmune disease, pregnancy or lactation was excluded. Clinical symptoms, serum thyroxine and TRAb, thyroid ultrasound, and orbital computed tomography formed the basis for the diagnoses. Ficoll-Paque density gradient centrifugation was used to isolate PBMCs from approximately 10 ml of fresh peripheral blood. Total RNA was extracted using Trizol reagent, and RNA quality was assessed on an Agilent 2100 Bioanalyzer.

The record originates from a study of T cells in Graves' hyperthyroidism and ophthalmopathy (dated 2019 in TCRdb). In terms of the full investigation: Peripheral blood was collected at initial diagnosis, before any treatment. Once sampling was done, hyperthyroidism patients were given methimazole at a starting dose of 30 mg daily, whereas ophthalmopathy patients were given high-dose intravenous methylprednisolone. Thyroid tissue and blood T-cell repertoires from roughly six Graves' hyperthyroidism patients were also compared in the study. To identify TCR V-J signatures that set the groups apart, the researchers used a discovery cohort of more than 95 patients, made up of 43 with Graves' ophthalmopathy and 55 to 65 with stable Graves' hyperthyroidism. For training and testing, the 80 to 100 patients in the discovery cohort were randomly divided in a 7:3 ratio. According to the paper, TCR Vbeta CDR3 sequencing was carried out on 135 peripheral blood samples, which came from 40 to 45 ophthalmopathy, 80 or so hyperthyroidism and approximately 17 progressor patients. Prospective prediction of ophthalmopathy was tested in an independent validation cohort consisting of 18 to 20 hyperthyroidism patients and approximately 16 patients who later progressed to ophthalmopathy.

TCR beta CDR3 regions were amplified from RNA transcripts. The TCR CDR3 was subjected to a first round of RT-PCR using the HTBI primer set and the Qiagen OneStep RT-PCR kit. Libraries were constructed in a second round of multiplex PCR, after which size selection and purification were carried out. The libraries were sequenced on an Illumina HiSeq2000 using paired-end 100 bp reads. For the original study's pipeline: SOAPnuke was used to process the raw data, throwing out any read that contained adapters or uncalled bases, had a mean Phred below 15, or lacked an exact constant-primer or identifier match. COPE v1.2.5 was used to merge the high-quality paired reads, and each unique nucleotide sequence was defined as a clonotype. Clonotypes were aligned to IMGT TRBV, TRBD and TRBJ reference segments using MiTCR v1.1. The analysis included only V-J combinations with a frequency above 0.0001, which together covered around 99% of the repertoires. A TCS score was defined as the ratio between F50 (clonal expansion) and ExV (chaos), using BLOSUM62-based TCRdist between CDR3 peptides within each V-J. Welch's t-statistics and random forest reduced 450 to 600 V-J features to about 12, which were used in a naive Bayes classifier (R e1071). The public reads were run again by TCRdb, first through fastp at Q25 and then through MiXCR, and only productive beta chains were kept. Each entry is one CDR3 protein sequence, shown with its most common DNA and genes. The V and J calls were not made by the authors but by TCRdb's processing. The sample records around 450,000 distinct CDR3 sequences, approximately 14% of which are singletons. Over 7.5% of the sample rests with the top ten.

Broader findings and caveats from the paper: Sample size was not statistically predetermined, and investigators were not blinded to group allocation. Most expanded thyroid clonotypes (frequency above 0.001) were also found in blood, which suggests that blood repertoires may mirror thyroid immune responses. A model built on a 13 V-J signature distinguished ophthalmopathy from stable hyperthyroidism, reaching over 85% sensitivity and under 84% specificity in cross-validation and 80%/75% in testing. In validation, the model predicted progression to ophthalmopathy a median of about 5.9 months before onset, with about 67% sensitivity and 72.22% specificity.

The sequenced material came from blood. The source is a woman aged 18-35 years with Graves' hyperthyroidism. This chain joins TRBV10-3 to TRBJ1-1, with the D gene not clear enough to name. Read as DNA, the sequence is TGTGCCATCAGTAAGACAAACATGAACGCTGAAGCTTTCTTT. The resulting protein is CAISKTNMNAEAFF.